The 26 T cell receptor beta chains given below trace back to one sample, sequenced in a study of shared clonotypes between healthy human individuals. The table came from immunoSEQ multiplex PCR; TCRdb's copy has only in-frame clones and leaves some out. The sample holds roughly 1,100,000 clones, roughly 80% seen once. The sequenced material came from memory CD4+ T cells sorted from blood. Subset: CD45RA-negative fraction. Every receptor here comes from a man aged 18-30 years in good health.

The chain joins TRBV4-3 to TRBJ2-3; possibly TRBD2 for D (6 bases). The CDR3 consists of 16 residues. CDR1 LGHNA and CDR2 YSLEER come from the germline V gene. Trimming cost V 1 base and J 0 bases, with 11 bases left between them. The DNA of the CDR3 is TGCGCCAGCAGCCAAGGACTTGGGACTAGCACAGATACGCAGTATTTT. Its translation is CASSQGLGTSTDTQYF.

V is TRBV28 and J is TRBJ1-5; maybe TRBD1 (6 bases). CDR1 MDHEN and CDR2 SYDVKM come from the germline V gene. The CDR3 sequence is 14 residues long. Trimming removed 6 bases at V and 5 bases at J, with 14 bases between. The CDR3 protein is CASSQTGPDQPQHF. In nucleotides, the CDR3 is TGTGCCAGCAGCCAGACAGGTCCGGATCAGCCCCAGCATTTT.

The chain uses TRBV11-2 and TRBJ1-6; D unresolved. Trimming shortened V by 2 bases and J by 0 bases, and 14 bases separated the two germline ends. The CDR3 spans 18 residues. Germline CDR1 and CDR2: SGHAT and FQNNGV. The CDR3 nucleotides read TGTGCCAGCAGCTTATTAAGTGGCCTCAGCTCCTATAATTCACCCCTCCACTTT. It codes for CASSLLSGLSSYNSPLHF.

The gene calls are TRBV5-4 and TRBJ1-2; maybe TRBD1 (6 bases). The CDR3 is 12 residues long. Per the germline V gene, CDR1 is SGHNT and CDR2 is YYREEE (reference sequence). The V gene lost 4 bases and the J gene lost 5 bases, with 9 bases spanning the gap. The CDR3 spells CASSGRGYGYTF. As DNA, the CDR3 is TGTGCCAGCAGCGGAAGGGGGTATGGCTACACCTTC.

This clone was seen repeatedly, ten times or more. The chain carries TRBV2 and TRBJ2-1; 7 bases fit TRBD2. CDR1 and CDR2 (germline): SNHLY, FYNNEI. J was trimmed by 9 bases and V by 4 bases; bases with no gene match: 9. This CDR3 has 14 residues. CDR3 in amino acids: CASSVGEGGAEQFF. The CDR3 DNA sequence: TGTGCCAGCAGTGTGGGGGAGGGCGGAGCTGAGCAGTTCTTC.

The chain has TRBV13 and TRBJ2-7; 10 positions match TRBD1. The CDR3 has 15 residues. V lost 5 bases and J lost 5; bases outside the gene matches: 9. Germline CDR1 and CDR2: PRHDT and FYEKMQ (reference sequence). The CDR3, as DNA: TGTGCCAGCAGCAAACGACAGGGGGCCATAGACGAGCAGTACTTC. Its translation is CASSKRQGAIDEQYF.

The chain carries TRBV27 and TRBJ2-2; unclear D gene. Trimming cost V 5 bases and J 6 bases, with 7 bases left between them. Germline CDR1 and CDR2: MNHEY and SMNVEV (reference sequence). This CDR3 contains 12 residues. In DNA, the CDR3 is TGTGCCAGCAGTCCCCCACCCGGGGAGCTGTTTTTT. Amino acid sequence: CASSPPPGELFF.

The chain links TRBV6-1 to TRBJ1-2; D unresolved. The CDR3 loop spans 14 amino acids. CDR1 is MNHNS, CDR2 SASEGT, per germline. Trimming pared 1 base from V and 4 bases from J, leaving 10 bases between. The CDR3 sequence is CASSEDYLGYGYTF. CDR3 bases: TGTGCCAGCAGTGAAGACTATCTAGGCTATGGCTACACCTTC.

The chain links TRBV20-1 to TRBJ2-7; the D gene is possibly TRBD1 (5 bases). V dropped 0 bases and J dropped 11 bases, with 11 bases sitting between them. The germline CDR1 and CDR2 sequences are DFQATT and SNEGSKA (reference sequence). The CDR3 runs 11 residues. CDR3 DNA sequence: TGCAGTGCTAGAGATGGCGAAGGGGAGTACTTC. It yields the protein CSARDGEGEYF.

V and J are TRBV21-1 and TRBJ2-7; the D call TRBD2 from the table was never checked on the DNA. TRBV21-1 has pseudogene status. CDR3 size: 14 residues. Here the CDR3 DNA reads TGTGCCAGCAGCAAAGAGGGCGGAGGATACGAGCAGTACTTC. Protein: CASSKEGGGYEQYF.

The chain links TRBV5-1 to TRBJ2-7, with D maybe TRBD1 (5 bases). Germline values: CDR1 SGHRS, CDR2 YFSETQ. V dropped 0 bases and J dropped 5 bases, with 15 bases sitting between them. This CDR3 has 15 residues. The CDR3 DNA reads TGCGCCAGCAGCTTGGAGGGCAGGGAAAGAAACGAGCAGTACTTC. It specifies CASSLEGRERNEQYF.

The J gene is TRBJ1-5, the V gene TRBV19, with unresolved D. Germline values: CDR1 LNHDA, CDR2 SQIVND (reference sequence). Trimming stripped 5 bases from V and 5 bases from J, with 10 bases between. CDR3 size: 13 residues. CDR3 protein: CASSPGMYQPQHF. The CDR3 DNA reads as TGTGCCAGTAGTCCTGGGATGTATCAGCCCCAGCATTTT.

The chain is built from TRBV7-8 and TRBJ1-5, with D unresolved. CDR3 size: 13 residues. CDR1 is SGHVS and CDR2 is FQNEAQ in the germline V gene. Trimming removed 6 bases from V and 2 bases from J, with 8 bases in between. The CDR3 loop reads CASSSEGNQPQHF. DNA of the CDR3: TGTGCCAGCAGTTCCGAGGGCAATCAGCCCCAGCATTTT.

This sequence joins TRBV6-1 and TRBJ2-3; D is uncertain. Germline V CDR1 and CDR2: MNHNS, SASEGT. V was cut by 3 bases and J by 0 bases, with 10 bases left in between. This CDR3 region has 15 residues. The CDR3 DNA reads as TGTGCCAGCAGTGAGGGGATATGGAGCACAGATACGCAGTATTTT. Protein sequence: CASSEGIWSTDTQYF.

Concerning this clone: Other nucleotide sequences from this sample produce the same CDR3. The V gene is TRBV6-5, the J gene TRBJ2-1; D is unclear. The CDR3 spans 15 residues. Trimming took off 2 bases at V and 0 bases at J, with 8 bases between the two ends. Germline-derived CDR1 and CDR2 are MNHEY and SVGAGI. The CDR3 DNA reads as TGTGCCAGCAGTTACGGCCTTAGCTCCTACAATGAGCAGTTCTTC. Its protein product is CASSYGLSSYNEQFF.

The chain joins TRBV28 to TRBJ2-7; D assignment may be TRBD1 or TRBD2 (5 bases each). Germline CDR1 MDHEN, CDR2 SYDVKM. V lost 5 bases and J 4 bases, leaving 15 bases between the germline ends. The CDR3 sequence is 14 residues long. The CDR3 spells CASSPWDGRYEQYF. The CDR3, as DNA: TGTGCCAGCAGTCCTTGGGACGGACGATACGAGCAGTACTTC.

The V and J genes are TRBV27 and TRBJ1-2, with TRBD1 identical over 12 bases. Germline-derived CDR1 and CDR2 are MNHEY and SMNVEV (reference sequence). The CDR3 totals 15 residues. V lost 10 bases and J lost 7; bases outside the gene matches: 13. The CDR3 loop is CATLSGQGAGGGYTF. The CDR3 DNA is TGTGCCACTCTCTCGGGACAGGGGGCGGGAGGTGGCTACACCTTC.

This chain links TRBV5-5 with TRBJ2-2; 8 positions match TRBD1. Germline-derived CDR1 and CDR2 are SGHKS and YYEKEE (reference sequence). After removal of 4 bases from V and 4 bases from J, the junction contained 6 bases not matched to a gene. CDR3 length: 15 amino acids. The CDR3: CASSGTGGFTGELFF. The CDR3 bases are TGTGCCAGCAGCGGTACAGGGGGATTCACCGGGGAGCTGTTTTTT.

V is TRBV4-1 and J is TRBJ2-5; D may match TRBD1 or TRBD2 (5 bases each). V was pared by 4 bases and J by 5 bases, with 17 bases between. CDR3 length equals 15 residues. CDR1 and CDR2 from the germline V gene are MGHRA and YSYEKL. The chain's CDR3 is CASSLGTGTRETQYF. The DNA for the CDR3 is TGCGCCAGCAGCCTTGGCACGGGGACCCGTGAGACCCAGTACTTC.

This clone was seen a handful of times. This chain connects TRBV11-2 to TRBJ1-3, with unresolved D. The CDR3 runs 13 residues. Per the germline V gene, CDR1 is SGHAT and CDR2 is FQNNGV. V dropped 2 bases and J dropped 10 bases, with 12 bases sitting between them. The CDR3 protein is CASSLIAAKTIYF. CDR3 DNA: TGTGCCAGCAGCTTAATAGCAGCTAAAACCATATATTTT.

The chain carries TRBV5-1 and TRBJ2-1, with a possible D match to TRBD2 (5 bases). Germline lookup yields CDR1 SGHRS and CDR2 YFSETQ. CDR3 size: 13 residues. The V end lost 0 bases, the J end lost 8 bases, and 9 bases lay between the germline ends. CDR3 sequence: CASSLGVEDEQFF. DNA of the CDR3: TGCGCCAGCAGCTTGGGTGTGGAGGATGAGCAGTTCTTC.

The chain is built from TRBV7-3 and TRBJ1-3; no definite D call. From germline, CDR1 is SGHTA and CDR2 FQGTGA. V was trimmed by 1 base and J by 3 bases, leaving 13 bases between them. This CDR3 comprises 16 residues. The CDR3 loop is CASSLMPGVGGNTIYF. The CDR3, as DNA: TGTGCCAGCAGCTTAATGCCGGGAGTTGGTGGAAACACCATATATTTT.

CDR3 sequence: CATGRAYNEQFF. The CDR3 DNA follows: TGCGCCACCGGCCGCGCTTACAATGAGCAGTTCTTC. V gene TRBV10-2 combines with J gene TRBJ2-1; no clear D gene. V was pared by 10 bases and J by 4 bases, with 11 bases between. This CDR3 is built from 12 residues. Germline CDR1 is WSHSY and CDR2 is SAAADI.

In DNA, the CDR3 is TGTGCCAGCAGTTCGGGGGCGAGCGGGTGGGCCCACGAGCAGTACTTC. Translated, it gives CASSSGASGWAHEQYF. The genes are TRBV27 and TRBJ2-7; the D gene could be TRBD1 or TRBD2 (6 bases each). Germline-derived CDR1 and CDR2 are MNHEY and SMNVEV (reference sequence). This CDR3 has 16 amino acids. V was cut by 4 bases and J by 5 bases, with 21 bases left in between.

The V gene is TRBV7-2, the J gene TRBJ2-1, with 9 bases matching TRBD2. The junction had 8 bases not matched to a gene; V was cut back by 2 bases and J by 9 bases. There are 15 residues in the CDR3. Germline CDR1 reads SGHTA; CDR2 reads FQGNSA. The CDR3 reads CASSLLPAGGGEQFF. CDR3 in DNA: TGTGCCAGCAGCTTACTGCCAGCGGGGGGCGGTGAGCAGTTCTTC.

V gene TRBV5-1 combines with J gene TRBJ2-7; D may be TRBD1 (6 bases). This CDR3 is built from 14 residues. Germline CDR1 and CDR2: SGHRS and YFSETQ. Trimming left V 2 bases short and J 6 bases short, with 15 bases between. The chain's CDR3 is CASSFTQGFGEQYF. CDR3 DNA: TGCGCCAGCAGCTTCACACAGGGTTTCGGCGAGCAGTACTTC.